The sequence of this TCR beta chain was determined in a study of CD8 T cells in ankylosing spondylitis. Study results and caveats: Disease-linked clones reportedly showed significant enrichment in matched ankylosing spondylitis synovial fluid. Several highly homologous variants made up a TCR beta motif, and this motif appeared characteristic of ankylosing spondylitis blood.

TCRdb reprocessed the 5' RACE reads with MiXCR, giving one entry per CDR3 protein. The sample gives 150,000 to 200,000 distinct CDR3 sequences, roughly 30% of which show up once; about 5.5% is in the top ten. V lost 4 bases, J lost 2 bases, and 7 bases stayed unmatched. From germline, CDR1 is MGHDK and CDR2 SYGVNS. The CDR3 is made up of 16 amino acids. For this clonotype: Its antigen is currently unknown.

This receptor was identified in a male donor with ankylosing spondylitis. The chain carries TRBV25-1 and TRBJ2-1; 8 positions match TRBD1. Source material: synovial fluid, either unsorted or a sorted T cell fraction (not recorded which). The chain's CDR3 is CASSASGTGPYNEQFF. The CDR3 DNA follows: TGTGCCAGCAGTGCTTCTGGGACAGGCCCCTACAATGAGCAGTTCTTC.